Each of the 12 T cell receptor beta chains below was sequenced from the same sample in a study of pediatric ulcerative colitis. Assay: immunoSEQ multiplex PCR; the TCRdb copy retains only in-frame clones and omits some. The table lists about 12,000 clones, over 60% of them singletons, with 4% to 5% in the top ten. During colonoscopy, one to two rectal pinch biopsies were collected. Sequenced: gut tissue. The receptors here all came from a boy under 18 who was a control in a study of pediatric ulcerative colitis.

The chain uses TRBV6-6 and TRBJ2-6, with D unresolved. Germline assignment: CDR1 MNHNY and CDR2 SVGAGI (reference sequence). Trimming left V 0 bases short and J 4 bases short, with 7 bases between. The CDR3 runs to 15 residues. Here the CDR3 DNA reads TGTGCCAGCAGTTACTCCACCGGCGGGGCCAACGTCCTGACTTTC. As protein: CASSYSTGGANVLTF.

The rearrangement uses TRBV6-6 and TRBJ2-3; unclear D gene. Germline V CDR1 and CDR2: MNHNY, SVGAGI (reference sequence). Between the trimmed V and J ends, which lost 6 bases and 9 bases, there was a span of 16 bases. The CDR3 totals 13 residues. CDR3 sequence reads: CASSLTQDSTQYF. For the CDR3, the DNA is TGTGCCAGCAGCTTAACCCAGGATAGCACGCAGTATTTT.

The chain uses TRBV13 and TRBJ2-3; D is possibly TRBD2 (6 bases). CDR3 size: 15 residues. V lost 3 bases to trimming and J lost 1 base, with 11 bases between them. Germline loops: CDR1 PRHDT, CDR2 FYEKMQ (reference sequence). CDR3 nucleotide sequence: TGTGCCAGCAGCTTTAGCGGACGCGGCACAGATACGCAGTATTTT. Amino acid sequence: CASSFSGRGTDTQYF.

The chain links TRBV9 to TRBJ2-7; D uncertain. The CDR3 has 13 residues. Germline V gene lookup returns CDR1 SGDLS and CDR2 YYNGEE. Trimming removed 3 bases from V and 2 bases from J, with 9 bases in between. In nucleotides, the CDR3 is TGTGCCAGCAGCGCCGAGCCCACCTACGAGCAGTACGTC. Amino acid sequence: CASSAEPTYEQYV.

The chain links TRBV30 to TRBJ2-7; 8 bases align to TRBD1. V gave up 4 bases and J gave up 3 bases; unmatched junction bases: 8. The CDR3 runs 14 residues. CDR1 GTSNPN and CDR2 SVGIG come from the germline V gene (reference sequence). CDR3 sequence reads: CAWTRDRPRYEQYF. Written as DNA, the CDR3 is TGTGCCTGGACCAGGGACAGGCCGCGCTACGAGCAGTACTTC.

The chain is built from TRBV2 and TRBJ2-7; no reliable D call. Germline V CDR1 and CDR2: SNHLY, FYNNEI. CDR3 size: 17 residues. The ends were cut back, 3 bases at V and 3 bases at J, with 21 bases in the middle. CDR3 DNA: TGTGCCAGCAGTGAGATAGGGCCGATCACCGGATACTACGAGCAGTACGTC. Translated, it gives CASSEIGPITGYYEQYV.

CDR3 residues: CASSQESAGPNTEAFF. The CDR3 nucleotides are TGTGCCAGCAGCCAAGAGTCGGCAGGGCCCAACACTGAAGCTTTCTTT. V gene TRBV16 combines with J gene TRBJ1-1; possible D gene TRBD1, 5 bases. Germline loops: CDR1 KGHSY, CDR2 FQNENV. The CDR3 consists of 16 residues. Trimming stripped 2 bases from V and 2 bases from J, with 15 bases between.

The V gene is TRBV19, the J gene TRBJ1-1; a weak D match, TRBD1 (5 bases). Germline V gene data show CDR1 as LNHDA and CDR2 as SQIVND (reference sequence). CDR3 length equals 14 residues. V shed 6 bases and J shed 7 bases, with 18 bases lying between them. The CDR3 reads CASRSDTGASEAFF. The CDR3 DNA reads TGTGCCAGTAGAAGCGATACAGGAGCCAGTGAAGCTTTCTTT.

V gene TRBV4-1 combines with J gene TRBJ2-1; TRBD2 matches 12 bases. This CDR3 has 17 residues. Germline lookup yields CDR1 MGHRA and CDR2 YSYEKL. The J segment lost 8 bases and the V segment lost 0 bases, leaving 8 bases of the junction unmatched. DNA of the CDR3: TGCGCCAGCAGCCAAGATCTAGAGACTAGCGGGAGTTATGAGCAGTTCTTC. Its translation is CASSQDLETSGSYEQFF.

This chain connects TRBV25-1 to TRBJ2-1, with 7 bases lining up with TRBD2. Germline lookup yields CDR1 MGHDK and CDR2 SYGVNS. The CDR3 has 15 amino acids. Trimming at V came to 2 bases and at J to 7 bases, leaving 8 bases not matched to a gene. The CDR3 here is CASSEGEGTSNEQFF. CDR3 in DNA: TGTGCCAGCAGTGAAGGGGAGGGGACGAGTAATGAGCAGTTCTTC.

The chain combines TRBV5-4 with TRBJ2-3, with D unclear. Germline V lookup: CDR1 SGHNT, CDR2 YYREEE (reference sequence). Trimming shortened V by 4 bases and J by 2 bases, and 17 bases separated the two germline ends. This CDR3 spans 16 amino acids. CDR3 DNA sequence: TGTGCCAGCAGCCAAGCTTGGCAGCTGGACACAGATACGCAGTATTTT. Amino acids: CASSQAWQLDTDTQYF.

This chain uses TRBV15 with TRBJ1-3, with unresolved D. This CDR3 comprises 17 residues. V lost 1 base and J 0 bases, leaving 13 bases between the germline ends. In germline, CDR1 is LNHNV, CDR2 YYDKDF (reference sequence). CDR3 region: CATSRAGRSHSGNTIYF. Written as DNA, the CDR3 is TGTGCCACCAGCAGAGCTGGGCGGAGCCACTCTGGAAACACCATATATTTT.